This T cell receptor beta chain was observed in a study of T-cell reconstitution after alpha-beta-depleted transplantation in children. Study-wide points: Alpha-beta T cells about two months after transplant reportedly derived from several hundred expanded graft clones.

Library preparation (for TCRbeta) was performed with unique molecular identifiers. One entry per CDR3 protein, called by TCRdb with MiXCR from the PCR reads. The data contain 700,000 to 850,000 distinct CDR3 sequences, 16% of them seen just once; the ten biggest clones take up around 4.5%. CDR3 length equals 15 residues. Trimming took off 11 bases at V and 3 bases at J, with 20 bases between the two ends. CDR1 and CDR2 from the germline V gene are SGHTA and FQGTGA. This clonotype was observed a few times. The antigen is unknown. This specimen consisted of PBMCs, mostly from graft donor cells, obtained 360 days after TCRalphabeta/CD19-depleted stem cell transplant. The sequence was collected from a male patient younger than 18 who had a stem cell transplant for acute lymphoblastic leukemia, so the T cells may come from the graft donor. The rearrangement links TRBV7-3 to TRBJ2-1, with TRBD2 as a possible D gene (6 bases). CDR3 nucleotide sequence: TGTGCCCCGACCCCCCGGGACTGCCTCTACAATGAGCAGTTCTTC. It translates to CAPTPRDCLYNEQFF. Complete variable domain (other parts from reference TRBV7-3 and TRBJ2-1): GAGVSQTPSNKVTEKGKYVELRCDPISGHTALYWYRQSLGQGPEFLIYFQGTGAADDSGLPNDRFFAVRPEGSVSTLKIQRTERGDSAVYLCAPTPRDCLYNEQFFGPGTRLTVL.